The rows below give T cell receptor beta chains drawn from one sample of a study of shared clonotypes between healthy human individuals. Profiled with immunoSEQ multiplex PCR; TCRdb holds only in-frame clones, not every one. This sample has 1.4 million or so clones; approximately 98.5% occur once, and the top ten carry around 0.38%. Material for sequencing was naive CD4+ T cells sorted from blood. The receptors were gathered from a young man in good health. CDR3s include the opening cysteine and the closing phenylalanine or tryptophan. A D gene is named only where the DNA matches it firmly. Expanded clones get a size class; other rows say once, few or many, or leave the size out.

TRBJ2-7 - - TRBV4-2 CASSQVAYFGEQYF TGTGCCAGCAGCCAAGTAGCTTACTTTGGCGAGCAGTACTTC
TRBJ2-5 - - TRBV5-1 CASSLRTDQETQYF TGCGCCAGCAGCTTGCGAACAGACCAAGAGACCCAGTACTTC
TRBJ1-3 - - TRBV6-6 CASSNRGRGNTIYF TGTGCCAGCAGTAACCGGGGACGAGGAAACACCATATATTTT
TRBJ2-7 - once TRBV10-3 CAISEPRTAYEQYF TGTGCCATCAGTGAGCCGAGGACAGCCTACGAGCAGTACTTC
TRBJ2-7 - - TRBV28 CASRAGELVQYF TGTGCCAGCAGGGCCGGGGAACTGGTGCAGTACTTC
TRBJ2-1 - - TRBV28 CASSGPYNEQFF TGTGCCAGCAGTGGGCCTTACAATGAGCAGTTCTTC
TRBJ2-2 TRBD2 - TRBV11-2 CASSLGLAGGPLGELFF TGTGCCAGCAGCTTAGGTCTAGCGGGAGGGCCCCTCGGGGAGCTGTTTTTT
TRBJ1-3 - - TRBV13 CASRAPGPSSNTIYF TGTGCCAGCAGGGCCCCGGGACCGAGTTCAAACACCATATATTTT
TRBJ2-7 - - TRBV20-1 CSARSGNPMYF TGCAGTGCTAGGTCTGGTAACCCAATGTACTTC
TRBJ2-7 - - TRBV7-9 CASSLGGSPYEQYF TGTGCCAGCAGCTTAGGAGGATCCCCCTACGAGCAGTACTTC
TRBJ2-4 - - TRBV6-6 CASTKRQPKNIQYF TGTGCCAGCACTAAAAGACAGCCCAAAAACATTCAGTACTTC
TRBJ2-6 - - TRBV5-8 CASSLAAPGANVLTF TGTGCCAGCAGCTTGGCTGCCCCTGGGGCCAACGTCCTGACTTTC
TRBJ2-1 TRBD2 - TRBV29-1 CSVSSGVSNEQFF TGCAGCGTTTCTAGCGGGGTAAGCAATGAGCAGTTCTTC
TRBJ2-7 - - TRBV5-8 CASSLTEVYEQYF TGTGCCAGCAGCTTGACGGAAGTATACGAGCAGTACTTC
TRBJ2-7 - - TRBV6-1 CASSKRTATYEQYF TGTGCCAGCAGTAAACGGACAGCTACCTACGAGCAGTACTTC
TRBJ2-1 - - TRBV28 CASTLTRGYSYNEQFF TGTGCCAGCACCCTAACCAGGGGTTACTCCTACAATGAGCAGTTCTTC
TRBJ2-1 - - TRBV7-9 CASSLLAGYINEQFF TGTGCCAGCAGCTTACTGGCAGGGTATATCAATGAGCAGTTCTTC
TRBJ2-5 - - TRBV15 CATSRKEWGALGETQYF TGTGCCACCAGCAGGAAGGAGTGGGGGGCATTGGGAGAGACCCAGTACTTC
TRBJ2-3 - - TRBV5-1 CASSLDPSSTDTQYF TGCGCCAGCAGCCTGGACCCGTCTAGCACAGATACGCAGTATTTT
TRBJ1-5 TRBD1 - TRBV2 CASSVEGQMSNQPQHF TGTGCCAGCAGTGTGGAGGGACAGATGAGCAATCAGCCCCAGCATTTT
TRBJ1-5 - - TRBV7-9 CASSLASVAPQHF TGTGCCAGCAGCTTAGCGTCTGTGGCGCCCCAGCATTTT
TRBJ2-7 TRBD1 once TRBV7-9 CASSQWTGLSSYEQYF TGTGCCAGCAGCCAATGGACAGGGCTTAGCTCCTACGAGCAGTACTTC
TRBJ1-1 - - TRBV6-1 CASSQGLKVQAFF TGTGCCAGCAGCCAGGGACTCAAGGTGCAGGCTTTCTTT
TRBJ2-7 TRBD1 - TRBV5-6 CASSLFDRAAYEQYF TGTGCCAGCAGCTTGTTCGACAGGGCGGCCTACGAGCAGTACTTC
TRBJ2-1 TRBD1 - TRBV27 CASGRGLSSYNEQFF TGTGCCAGCGGAAGGGGGCTTAGCTCCTACAATGAGCAGTTCTTC
TRBJ2-7 TRBD1 - TRBV7-9 CASSKDRAYEQYF TGTGCCAGCAGCAAGGACAGGGCCTACGAGCAGTACTTC
TRBJ2-3 TRBD2 - TRBV5-1 CASSQGLAGARSTDTQYF TGCGCCAGCAGCCAGGGACTAGCGGGAGCGCGGAGCACAGATACGCAGTATTTT
TRBJ2-1 TRBD1 - TRBV5-1 CASSLAGQGTYNEQFF TGCGCCAGCAGCTTGGCGGGACAGGGCACCTACAATGAGCAGTTCTTC
TRBJ2-1 - - TRBV9 CASSGLGTSDPNEQFF TGTGCCAGCAGCGGGCTCGGGACCTCGGACCCCAATGAGCAGTTCTTC
TRBJ2-7 TRBD1 - TRBV6-6 CASSYGTGNLYEQYF TGTGCCAGCAGTTACGGGACAGGGAACCTTTACGAGCAGTACTTC
TRBJ1-5 TRBD1 - TRBV6-5 CASSYSTGGGQPQHF TGTGCCAGCAGTTACTCGACAGGGGGAGGACAGCCCCAGCATTTT
TRBJ2-3 - - TRBV9 CASSGAFDTQYF TGTGCCAGCAGCGGCGCATTCGATACGCAGTATTTT